The sequence of this T cell receptor (beta chain) was determined in a study of T cells after yellow fever vaccination. Study in general: The authors prepared low-cell-number fractions using SMART-Seq v4 Ultra Low Input.

TCRdb redid the calling of the 5' RACE reads with MiXCR, one entry per CDR3 protein. The sample has 500,000 to 550,000 distinct CDR3 sequences; 21% are singletons. Overall study findings and caveats: Among primary-vaccination clones, most reappeared after the booster, at almost 98% for CD4 and about 90% for CD8. Secondary responses were weaker yet peaked faster, day 5 versus 15. Abundant contaminating clonotypes from the bulk population could appear in FACS-sorted repertoires.

This clonotype came up a few times. Its antigen is not known. The sample consisted of PBMCs, taken roughly 20 days after the first yellow fever vaccination. The clonotype comes from a man between 18 and 29 years old who received the YFV17D yellow fever vaccine.

Here the CDR3 DNA reads TGTGCCAGCAGTTTATCGAGCCCGAAGAGCACAGATACGCAGTATTTT. Translated, it gives CASSLSSPKSTDTQYF. The chain recombines TRBV27 with TRBJ2-3; D is uncertain. V lost 0 bases and J 0 bases, leaving 10 bases between the germline ends. Germline values: CDR1 MNHEY, CDR2 SMNVEV (reference sequence). The CDR3 covers 16 residues.